This entry lists 13 T cell receptor beta chains sequenced from one sample in a study of T cell changes during pregnancy in multiple sclerosis. Libraries were prepared by immunoSEQ multiplex PCR; TCRdb keeps only in-frame clonotypes and omits some of them. The profile shows under 110,000 clones, about 90% of them singletons. This material consisted of peripheral blood, taken in the second trimester of pregnancy. These receptors were obtained from a female donor with multiple sclerosis, enrolled in a pregnancy study.

This clone has a single count. The chain links TRBV14 to TRBJ1-2, with no clear D. Deletions cut 1 base from V and 5 bases from J, with 5 bases between. Germline assignment: CDR1 SGHDN and CDR2 FVKESK. CDR3 length equals 12 residues. The CDR3, as DNA: TGTGCCAGCAGCCAAGGTCCGTATGGCTACACCTTC. This codes for CASSQGPYGYTF.

The chain links TRBV7-9 to TRBJ1-1, with 8 positions matching TRBD1. The trim removed 5 bases at V and 6 bases at J, leaving 11 bases unmatched. From germline, CDR1 is SEHNR and CDR2 FQNEAQ (reference sequence). This CDR3 comprises 15 residues. CDR3 in amino acids: CASSPTGGKAAEAFF. The CDR3 coding sequence is TGTGCCAGCAGCCCCACAGGGGGGAAAGCGGCTGAAGCTTTCTTT.

This clone was seen only a few times. The chain recombines TRBV28 with TRBJ2-7, with 12 bases that match TRBD1. The germline V gene encodes CDR1 MDHEN and CDR2 SYDVKM. The junction had 7 bases not matched to a gene; V was cut back by 7 bases and J by 6 bases. This CDR3 has 14 residues. Here the CDR3 reads CASIGGTGGSEQYF. The CDR3, as DNA: TGTGCCAGCATAGGCGGGACAGGGGGCAGCGAGCAGTACTTC.

This clone was observed a single time. CDR3 bases: TGTGCCAGCAGTTACTGGTCTAGCGGGGGAGGAAATGAGCAGTTCTTC. This encodes CASSYWSSGGGNEQFF. The genes are TRBV6-5 and TRBJ2-1; 10 nucleotides align to TRBD2. CDR1 is MNHEY, CDR2 SVGAGI, per germline. The CDR3 sequence is 16 residues long. The J segment lost 7 bases and the V segment lost 1 base, leaving 7 bases of the junction unmatched.

This chain uses TRBV10-3 with TRBJ2-2; 13 bases are a match to TRBD2. The CDR3 sequence is 18 residues long. Germline V gene lookup returns CDR1 ENHRY and CDR2 SYGVKD. V lost 2 bases, J lost 1 base, and 4 bases stayed unmatched. The CDR3 bases are TGTGCCATCAGTGAGACAGGGACTAGCGGGATGAACACCGGGGAGCTGTTTTTT. It yields the protein CAISETGTSGMNTGELFF.

The chain uses TRBV28 and TRBJ2-7; 7 bases agree with TRBD1. Germline assignment: CDR1 MDHEN and CDR2 SYDVKM. The CDR3 has 12 residues. The ends lost 6 bases at V and 2 bases at J; junction bases unmatched: 1. The CDR3 nucleotides are TGTGCCAGCAGGGGACAGCCCTACGAGCAGTACTTC. This sequence encodes CASRGQPYEQYF.

This rearrangement joins TRBV7-9 to TRBJ2-7; TRBD2 aligns across 11 bases. The V gene end was trimmed by 5 bases and the J gene end by 0 bases; junction bases not matched to a gene: 3. This CDR3 is built from 15 residues. Germline CDR1 reads SEHNR; CDR2 reads FQNEAQ (reference sequence). The CDR3, as DNA: TGTGCCAGCAGCCTGACTAGCGGGATCTCCTACGAGCAGTACTTC. Its translation: CASSLTSGISYEQYF.

The chain uses TRBV7-2 and TRBJ2-5, with 8 bases matching TRBD2. Trimming cost V 4 bases and J 5 bases; bases outside gene matches: 6. The CDR3 sequence is 14 residues long. In germline, CDR1 is SGHTA, CDR2 FQGNSA. The CDR3 spells CASSSHSGMETQYF. CDR3 nucleotide sequence: TGTGCCAGCAGCTCCCATAGCGGGATGGAGACCCAGTACTTC.

This chain joins TRBV6-5 and TRBJ2-1; weak D call: TRBD1 (5 bases). In germline, CDR1 is MNHEY, CDR2 SVGAGI. Trimming pared 10 bases from V and 2 bases from J, leaving 18 bases between. The length of the CDR3 is 15 residues. CDR3 sequence: CATLRQGDTYNEQFF. The CDR3 DNA reads as TGTGCCACCCTTCGGCAGGGCGATACCTACAATGAGCAGTTCTTC.

The rearrangement links TRBV27 to TRBJ2-7; 10 bases are a match to TRBD1. Germline V gene sequence: CDR1 MNHEY, CDR2 SMNVEV (reference sequence). V trimming: 3 bases; J trimming: 3 bases; junction bases outside the gene matches: 5. The CDR3 is 15 amino acids. The CDR3 loop is CASSLVRTGGYEQYF. Here the CDR3 DNA reads TGTGCCAGCAGTTTGGTCAGGACAGGGGGCTACGAGCAGTACTTC.

CDR3 loop: CASSPGLSYYEQYF. In DNA form, the CDR3 reads TGTGCCAGCAGTCCGGGACTTTCCTACTACGAGCAGTACTTC. The rearrangement joins TRBV28 to TRBJ2-7; D might be TRBD2 (6 bases). This CDR3 has 14 residues. V lost 5 bases to trimming and J lost 3 bases, with 14 bases between them. Germline V gene lookup returns CDR1 MDHEN and CDR2 SYDVKM.

The chain couples TRBV4-2 to TRBJ1-2; D is possibly TRBD1 (6 bases). The CDR3 extends over 16 amino acids. V lost 1 base and J lost 2, with 14 bases in between. The germline CDR1 and CDR2 sequences are LGHNA and YNFKEQ. This CDR3 is CASSQGTTGGNYGYTF. In DNA form, the CDR3 reads TGTGCCAGCAGCCAAGGAACGACAGGCGGGAACTATGGCTACACCTTC.

The sample holds one count of this clone. The chain carries TRBV6-5 and TRBJ1-1; 11 nucleotides line up with TRBD1. Trimming cost V 5 bases and J 4 bases; bases outside gene matches: 6. The CDR3 extends over 15 amino acids. CDR1 and CDR2 (germline): MNHEY, SVGAGI. The CDR3 reads CASSRTGGASTEAFF. The CDR3 region has the DNA TGTGCCAGCAGTCGGACAGGGGGCGCGAGCACTGAAGCTTTCTTT.